Listed below are T cell receptor beta chains from one sample, sequenced in a study of T cell repertoires in ileal Crohn's disease. TCRdb's table, derived via immunoSEQ multiplex PCR, lists solely in-frame clones and lacks some. This sample has some 17,000 clones; 88% occur once, and the top ten carry 4.5% to 7%. Specimen: ileal tissue. The receptors shown here come from an adult with Crohn's disease. Both conserved end residues are part of each CDR3.

TRBV30,TRBJ2-7,CAWSRTRGLVYEQYF
TRBV18,TRBJ2-5,CASSQTEAGTGGETQYF
TRBV11-2,TRBJ1-2,CASSRGTGRYGYTF
TRBV9,TRBJ2-7,CASSPVSGSEQYF
TRBV28,TRBJ2-1,CASSSSGAHSYNEQFF
TRBV7-3,TRBJ2-5,CASSPGTSGRGETQYF
TRBV4-1,TRBJ2-7,CASSQEGQGGIYSYEQYF
TRBV5-1,TRBJ1-3,CASSRSVDRATGNTIYF
TRBV11-2,TRBJ2-1,CASFLGTSGSYEQFF
TRBV5-1,TRBJ1-4,CASSLEATEQGEKLFF
TRBV6-1,TRBJ2-7,CASSETWTSGSRYEQYF
TRBV4-2,TRBJ2-7,CASSQEMAREGYEQYF
TRBV27,TRBJ2-3,CASSLLGGQFRDSDRYTDTQYF
TRBV18,TRBJ2-7,CASQRDSAYEQYF
TRBV7-7,TRBJ2-3,CASSLSRDGVHSTDTQYF
TRBV7-9,TRBJ2-7,CASSLTLEGTYEQYF
TRBV27,TRBJ1-1,CASSLSPAGYQAFF
TRBV28,TRBJ2-7,CASGGQGDYEQYF
TRBV30,TRBJ2-7,CAWSVGVGAYEQYF
TRBV5-1,TRBJ2-7,CASRDLGSSYEQYF